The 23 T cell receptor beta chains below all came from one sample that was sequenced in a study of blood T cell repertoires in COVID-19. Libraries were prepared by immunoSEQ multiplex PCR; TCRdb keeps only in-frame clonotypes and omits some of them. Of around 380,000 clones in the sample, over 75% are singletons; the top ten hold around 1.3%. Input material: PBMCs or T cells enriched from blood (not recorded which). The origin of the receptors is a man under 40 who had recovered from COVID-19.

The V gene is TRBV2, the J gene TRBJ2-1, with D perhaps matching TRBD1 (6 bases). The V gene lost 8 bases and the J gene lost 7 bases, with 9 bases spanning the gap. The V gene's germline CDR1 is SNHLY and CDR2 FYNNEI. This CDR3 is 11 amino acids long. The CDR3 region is CASRQGNEQFF. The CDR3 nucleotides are TGTGCCAGCCGGCAGGGGAATGAGCAGTTCTTC.

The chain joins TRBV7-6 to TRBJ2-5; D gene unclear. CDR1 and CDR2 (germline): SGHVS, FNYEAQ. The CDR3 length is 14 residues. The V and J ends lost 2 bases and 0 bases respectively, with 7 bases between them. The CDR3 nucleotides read TGTGCCAGCAGCTTATCCCCAGACCAAGAGACCCAGTACTTC. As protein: CASSLSPDQETQYF.

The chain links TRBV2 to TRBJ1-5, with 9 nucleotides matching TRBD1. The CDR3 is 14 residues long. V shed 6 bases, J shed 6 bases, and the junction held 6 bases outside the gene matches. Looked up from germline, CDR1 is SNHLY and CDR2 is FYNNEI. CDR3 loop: CASSDNRGPQPQHF. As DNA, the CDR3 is TGTGCCAGCAGCGACAACAGGGGGCCTCAGCCCCAGCATTTT.

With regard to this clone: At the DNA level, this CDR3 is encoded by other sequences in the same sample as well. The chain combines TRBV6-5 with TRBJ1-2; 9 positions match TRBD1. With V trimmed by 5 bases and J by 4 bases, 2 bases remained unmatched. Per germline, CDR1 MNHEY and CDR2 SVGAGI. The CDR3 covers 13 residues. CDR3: CASSRDRAYGYTF. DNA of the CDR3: TGTGCCAGCAGTCGGGACAGGGCCTATGGCTACACCTTC.

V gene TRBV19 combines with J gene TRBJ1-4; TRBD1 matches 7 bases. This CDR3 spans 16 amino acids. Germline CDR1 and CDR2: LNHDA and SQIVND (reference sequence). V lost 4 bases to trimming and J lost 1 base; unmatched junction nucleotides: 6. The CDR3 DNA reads TGTGCCAGTAGTACTAACAGGGGCGGAACTAATGAAAAACTGTTTTTT. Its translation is CASSTNRGGTNEKLFF.

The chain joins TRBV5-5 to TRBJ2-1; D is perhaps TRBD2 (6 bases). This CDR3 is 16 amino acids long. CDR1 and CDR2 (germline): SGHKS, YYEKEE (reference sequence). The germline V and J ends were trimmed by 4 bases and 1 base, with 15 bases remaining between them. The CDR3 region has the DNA TGTGCCAGCAGCATAGGGATTCGGGGGTCCTACAATGAGCAGTTCTTC. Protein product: CASSIGIRGSYNEQFF. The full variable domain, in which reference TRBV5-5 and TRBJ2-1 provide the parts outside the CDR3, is DAGVTQSPTHLIKTRGQQVTLRCSPISGHKSVSWYQQVLGQGPQFIFQYYEKEERGRGNFPDRFSARQFPNYSSELNVNALLLGDSALYLCASSIGIRGSYNEQFFGPGTRLTVL.

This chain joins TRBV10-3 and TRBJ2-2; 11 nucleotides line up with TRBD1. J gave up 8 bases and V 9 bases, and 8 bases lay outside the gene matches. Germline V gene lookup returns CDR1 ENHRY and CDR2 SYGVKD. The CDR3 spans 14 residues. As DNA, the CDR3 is TGTGCCATTCCCGGGACAGGGGGTGCTGGGGAGCTGTTTTTT. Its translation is CAIPGTGGAGELFF.

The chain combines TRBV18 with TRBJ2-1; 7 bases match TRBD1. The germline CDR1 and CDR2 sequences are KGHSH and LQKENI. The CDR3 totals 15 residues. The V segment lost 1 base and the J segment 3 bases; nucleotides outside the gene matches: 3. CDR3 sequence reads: CASSPRRTGYNEQFF. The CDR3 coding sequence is TGTGCCAGCTCACCACGCAGGACAGGCTACAATGAGCAGTTCTTC.

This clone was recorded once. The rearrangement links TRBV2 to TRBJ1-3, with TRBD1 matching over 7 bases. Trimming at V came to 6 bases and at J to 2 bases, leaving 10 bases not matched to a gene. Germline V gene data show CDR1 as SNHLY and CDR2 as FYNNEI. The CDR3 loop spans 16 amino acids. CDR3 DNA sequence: TGTGCCAGCAGGCCGAACAGGGGTAATGCTGGAAACACCATATATTTT. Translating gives CASRPNRGNAGNTIYF.

The CDR3 bases are TGTGCCACCAGCGAGGGACAGGGGGAAGAGACCCAGTACTTC. This encodes CATSEGQGEETQYF. The chain combines TRBV15 with TRBJ2-5, with 11 bases matching TRBD1. This CDR3 is 14 amino acids long. In germline, CDR1 is LNHNV, CDR2 YYDKDF (reference sequence). J lost 3 bases, V lost 5 bases, and 2 bases had no gene match.

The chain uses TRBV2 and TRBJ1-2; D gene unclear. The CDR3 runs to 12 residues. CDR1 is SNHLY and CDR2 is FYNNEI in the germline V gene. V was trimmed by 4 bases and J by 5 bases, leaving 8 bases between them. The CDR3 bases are TGTGCCAGCAGTGCAGAGAGGTATGGCTACACCTTC. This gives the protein CASSAERYGYTF.

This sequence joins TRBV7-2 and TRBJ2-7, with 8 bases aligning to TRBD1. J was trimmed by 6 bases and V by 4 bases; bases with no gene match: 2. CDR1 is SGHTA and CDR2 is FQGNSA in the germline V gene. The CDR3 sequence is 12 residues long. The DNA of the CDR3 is TGTGCCAGCAGCTGGGACAGGCGCGAGCAGTACTTC. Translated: CASSWDRREQYF.

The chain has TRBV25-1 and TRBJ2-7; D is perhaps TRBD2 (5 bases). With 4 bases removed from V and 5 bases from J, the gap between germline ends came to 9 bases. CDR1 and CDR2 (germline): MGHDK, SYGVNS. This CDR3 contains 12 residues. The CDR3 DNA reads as TGTGCCAGCAGTGGGCCGGGGAACGAGCAGTACTTC. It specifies CASSGPGNEQYF.

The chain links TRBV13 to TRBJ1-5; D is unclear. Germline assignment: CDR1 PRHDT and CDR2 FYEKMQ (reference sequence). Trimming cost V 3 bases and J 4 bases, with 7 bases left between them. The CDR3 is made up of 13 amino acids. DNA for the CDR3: TGTGCCAGCAGCTTCGGGAGAAATCAGCCCCAGCATTTT. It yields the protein CASSFGRNQPQHF.

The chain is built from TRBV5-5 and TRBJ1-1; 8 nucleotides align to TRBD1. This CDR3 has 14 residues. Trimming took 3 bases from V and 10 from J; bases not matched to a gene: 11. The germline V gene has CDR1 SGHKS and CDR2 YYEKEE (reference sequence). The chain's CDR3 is CASSSQTGEVRAFF. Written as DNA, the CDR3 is TGTGCCAGCAGCTCCCAGACAGGGGAGGTTAGAGCTTTCTTT.

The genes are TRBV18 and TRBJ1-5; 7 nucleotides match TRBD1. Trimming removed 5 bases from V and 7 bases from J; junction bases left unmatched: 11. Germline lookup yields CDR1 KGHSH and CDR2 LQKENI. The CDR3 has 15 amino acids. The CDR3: CASSVSQGVGQPQHF. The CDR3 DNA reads TGTGCCAGCTCAGTGAGTCAGGGGGTTGGGCAGCCCCAGCATTTT.

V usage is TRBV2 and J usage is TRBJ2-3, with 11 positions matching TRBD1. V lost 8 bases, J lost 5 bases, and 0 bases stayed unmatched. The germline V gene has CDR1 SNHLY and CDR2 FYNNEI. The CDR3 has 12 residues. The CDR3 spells CASGTGGDTQYF. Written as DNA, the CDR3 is TGTGCCAGCGGGACAGGGGGAGATACGCAGTATTTT.

CDR3 residues: CASSPTTGQGNEKLFF. The CDR3 DNA reads TGCGCCAGCAGCCCCACCACGGGACAGGGGAATGAAAAACTGTTTTTT. This chain uses TRBV4-1 with TRBJ1-4, with 10 bases fitting TRBD1. The CDR3 runs 16 residues. Germline loops: CDR1 MGHRA, CDR2 YSYEKL. The V gene end was trimmed by 4 bases and the J gene end by 5 bases; junction bases not matched to a gene: 7.

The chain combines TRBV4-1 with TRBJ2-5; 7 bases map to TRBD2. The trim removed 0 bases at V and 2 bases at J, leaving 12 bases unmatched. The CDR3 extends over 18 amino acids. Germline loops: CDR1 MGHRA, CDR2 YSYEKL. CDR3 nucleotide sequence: TGCGCCAGCAGCCAAGATCCTCCGGGGGGTGTCTTTCAAGAGACCCAGTACTTC. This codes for CASSQDPPGGVFQETQYF.

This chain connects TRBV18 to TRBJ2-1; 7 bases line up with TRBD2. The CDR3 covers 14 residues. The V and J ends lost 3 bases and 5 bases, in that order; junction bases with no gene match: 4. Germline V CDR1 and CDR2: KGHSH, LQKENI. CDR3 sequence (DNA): TGTGCCAGCTCACCGGGGAGGGCTCACAATGAGCAGTTCTTC. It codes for CASSPGRAHNEQFF.

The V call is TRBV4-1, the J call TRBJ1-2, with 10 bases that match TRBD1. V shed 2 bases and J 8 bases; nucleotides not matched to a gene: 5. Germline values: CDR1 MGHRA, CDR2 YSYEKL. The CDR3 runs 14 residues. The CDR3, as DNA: TGCGCCAGCAGCCAACCCGGGACAGGGGTAGGCTACACCTTC. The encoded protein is CASSQPGTGVGYTF.

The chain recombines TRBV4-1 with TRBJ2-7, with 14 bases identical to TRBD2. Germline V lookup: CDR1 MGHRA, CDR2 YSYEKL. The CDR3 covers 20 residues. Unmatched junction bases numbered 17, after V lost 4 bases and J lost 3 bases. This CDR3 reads CASSPQWVGLAGGGLYEQYF. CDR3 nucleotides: TGCGCCAGCAGCCCGCAATGGGTAGGACTAGCGGGAGGAGGTCTCTACGAGCAGTACTTC.

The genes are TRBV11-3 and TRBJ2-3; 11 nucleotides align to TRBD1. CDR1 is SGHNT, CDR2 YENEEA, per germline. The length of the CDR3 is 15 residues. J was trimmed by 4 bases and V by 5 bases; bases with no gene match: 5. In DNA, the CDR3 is TGTGCCAGCAGCAAGGACAGGGGGCGTGCAGATACGCAGTATTTT. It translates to CASSKDRGRADTQYF.